One and the same sample provided the 31 T cell receptor beta chains below, sequenced in a study of glioma-infiltrating T cells. The iRepertoire nested amplicon-rescue multiplex PCR amplified TCR alpha and beta CDR3s from RNA. From the multiplex PCR reads, TCRdb called clonotypes with MiXCR, one entry per CDR3 protein. The sample lists more than 350,000 distinct CDR3 sequences; around 38% were seen once. Sequencing was performed on glioma tissue, nonneoplastic brain tissue, or PBMCs (not recorded which). All receptors come from a human donor with low-grade glioma or glioblastoma, undergoing nonglioma brain surgery, or in good health (not recorded which).

This clonotype was picked up a small number of times. The CDR3 is CASTSGTGESYNEQFF. CDR3 coding DNA: TGTGCCAGCACCTCCGGGACAGGGGAATCCTACAATGAGCAGTTCTTC. V gene TRBV6-2 or TRBV6-3 combines with J gene TRBJ2-1; 10 bases are a match to TRBD1. The V gene end was trimmed by 7 bases and the J gene end by 1 base; junction bases not matched to a gene: 7. The CDR3 consists of 16 residues. Germline CDR1 and CDR2: MNHEY and SVGEGT.

V usage is TRBV7-9 and J usage is TRBJ2-7, with TRBD2 identical over 9 bases. Per the germline V gene, CDR1 is SEHNR and CDR2 is FQNEAQ (reference sequence). The ends lost 3 bases at V and 5 bases at J; junction bases unmatched: 2. CDR3 length equals 13 residues. The DNA of the CDR3 is TGTGCCAGCAGCTTCATAGCGGGAGACGAGCAGTACTTC. It codes for CASSFIAGDEQYF.

As to this clonotype: This may arise from a read error, as a much more abundant clone is one base away. CDR3 protein: CATSIRRGQEAQYF. The CDR3 DNA reads TGTGCCACCAGCATACGGAGAGGTCAAGAGGCCCAGTACTTC. The chain has TRBV15 and TRBJ2-5; D is undetermined. The CDR3 consists of 14 residues. Germline assignment: CDR1 LNHNV and CDR2 YYDKDF (reference sequence).

This sequence joins TRBV7-4 and TRBJ2-1; D is unresolved. CDR3 length: 16 residues. Trimming left V 3 bases short and J 4 bases short, with 16 bases between. The germline V gene encodes CDR1 SGHVT and CDR2 SQSDAQ. CDR3 loop: CASSLAPAPVYNEQFF. The CDR3 nucleotides are TGTGCCAGCAGCTTGGCCCCGGCTCCGGTGTACAATGAGCAGTTCTTC.

The J gene is TRBJ2-1, the V gene TRBV7-2; a possible D gene is TRBD2 (6 bases). V dropped 5 bases and J dropped 8 bases, with 16 bases sitting between them. This CDR3 has 14 amino acids. Germline CDR1 and CDR2: SGHTA and FQGNSA. DNA for the CDR3: TGTGCCAGCAGCCCTCGACTAGGATGGGATGAGCAGTTCTTC. Amino acids: CASSPRLGWDEQFF.

This clonotype was observed at least ten times. The gene calls are TRBV20-1 and TRBJ2-1, with 7 bases identical to TRBD2. Per germline, CDR1 DFQATT and CDR2 SNEGSKA (reference sequence). Trimming cost V 4 bases and J 4 bases; bases outside gene matches: 10. The CDR3 sequence is 15 residues long. CDR3 sequence: CSAKSYREAYNEQFF. In nucleotides, the CDR3 is TGCAGTGCTAAATCGTACCGGGAGGCGTACAATGAGCAGTTCTTC.

A word on this clonotype: Its ends do not fully match the called genes, so a read error is possible. This sequence joins TRBV27 and TRBJ2-1, with 8 bases identical to TRBD2. Germline V CDR1 and CDR2: MNHEY, SMNVEV (reference sequence). The CDR3 runs to 15 residues. In nucleotides, the CDR3 is TGTGACAGCAGCCTCAAGCGGGGGACCTACAATGAGCAGTTCTTC. Translating it yields CDSSLKRGTYNEQFF.

This clonotype was counted between two and nine times. The rearrangement joins TRBV7-2 to TRBJ1-3; D remains ambiguous. Trimming left V 1 base short and J 0 bases short, with 7 bases between. This CDR3 comprises 15 residues. Per the germline V gene, CDR1 is SGHTA and CDR2 is FQGNSA. CDR3 in amino acids: CASSLVQYSGNTIYF. The CDR3 nucleotides read TGTGCCAGCAGCTTAGTTCAGTACTCTGGAAACACCATATATTTT.

Many counts were recorded for this clonotype. This chain joins TRBV28 and TRBJ2-7; D unresolved. V was shortened by 2 bases and J by 2 bases, with 7 bases between the two germline ends. Germline CDR1 reads MDHEN; CDR2 reads SYDVKM. The CDR3 covers 13 residues. As DNA, the CDR3 is TGTGCCAGCAGTTTAGGTCTCCCCTACGAGCAGTACTTC. Residues: CASSLGLPYEQYF.

About this clonotype: This may stem from a read error, because a much larger clone lies one nucleotide away. The chain couples TRBV15 to TRBJ1-1; D not certain. Deletions cut 2 bases from V and 3 bases from J, with 7 bases between. The V gene's germline CDR1 is LNHNV and CDR2 YYDKDF (reference sequence). This CDR3 is built from 13 residues. In DNA, the CDR3 is TGTGCCACCAGCAGACGCCCAGACACTGAAGCTTTCTTT. Amino acid sequence: CATSRRPDTEAFF.

This clonotype was seen at least ten times. The rearrangement uses TRBV28 and TRBJ1-6; D is undetermined. The length of the CDR3 is 14 residues. The V gene's germline CDR1 is MDHEN and CDR2 SYDVKM. Trimming left V 7 bases short and J 7 bases short, with 14 bases between. This CDR3 is CASTSTGRNSPLHF. The CDR3 coding sequence is TGTGCCAGCACTAGCACGGGAAGGAATTCACCCCTCCACTTT.

As DNA, the CDR3 is TGTGCCAGCAGTCCACCGGGACAGGGATTTGGGGCCAACGTCCTGACTTTC. This gives the protein CASSPPGQGFGANVLTF. The chain carries TRBV28 and TRBJ2-6; TRBD1 aligns across 9 bases. J was trimmed by 3 bases and V by 5 bases; bases with no gene match: 8. The length of the CDR3 is 17 residues. Germline V gene sequence: CDR1 MDHEN, CDR2 SYDVKM.

The table lists this clonotype with a few counts. The rearrangement links TRBV4-3 to TRBJ2-1, with D hard to call. From germline, CDR1 is LGHNA and CDR2 YSLEER. This CDR3 is built from 13 residues. Trimming pared 1 base from V and 9 bases from J, leaving 10 bases between. For the CDR3, the DNA is TGCGCCAGCAGCCAAGGCCAGTTGACTGAGCAGTTCTTC. This gives the protein CASSQGQLTEQFF.

Comments on this clonotype: The junction shows a germline mismatch at one end, possibly a read error. V is TRBV7-6 and J is TRBJ1-4, with TRBD1 identical over 12 bases. The CDR3 sequence is 16 residues long. Germline CDR1 SGHVS, CDR2 FNYEAQ. The CDR3, as DNA: TGTGCCAGCAGCTCCATGGGACAGGGGGCTAAGGAAAAACTGTTTTTT. It is translated as CASSSMGQGAKEKLFF.

Regarding this clonotype: Being one base from a much bigger clone, this may be a read error. This chain uses TRBV6-2 or TRBV6-3 with TRBJ2-3, with TRBD1 matching over 7 bases. CDR1 and CDR2 from the germline V gene are MNHEY and SVGEGT. Unmatched junction bases numbered 12, after V lost 8 bases and J lost 4 bases. The CDR3 is made up of 15 amino acids. The CDR3 protein is CASGDTGERADTQYF. The CDR3 coding sequence is TGTGCCAGCGGGGACACAGGGGAACGGGCAGATACGCAGTATTTT.

The table lists this clonotype with a few counts. This rearrangement joins TRBV2 to TRBJ2-5; D is ambiguous. This CDR3 contains 13 residues. V lost 8 bases, J lost 1 base, and 11 bases lay in between. Per the germline V gene, CDR1 is SNHLY and CDR2 is FYNNEI. The CDR3: CASLGGRQETQYF. The CDR3 nucleotides are TGTGCCAGCCTCGGCGGCCGCCAAGAGACCCAGTACTTC.

There are many counts of this clonotype. V and J are TRBV6-2 or TRBV6-3 and TRBJ1-1; the D is unclear. CDR1 and CDR2 from the germline V gene are MNHEY and SVGEGT. V was clipped by 9 bases and J by 5 bases, with 10 bases between them. The CDR3 runs 11 residues. CDR3 region: CASGEQTEAFF. The CDR3 nucleotides read TGTGCCAGTGGGGAGCAGACTGAAGCTTTCTTT.

The rearrangement uses TRBV6-6 and TRBJ2-1; D is uncertain. The CDR3 has 18 amino acids. Germline-derived CDR1 and CDR2 are MNHNY and SVGAGI (reference sequence). V lost 4 bases and J lost 11, with 30 bases in between. The CDR3 protein is CASSSLELRGYFGYKQFF. The DNA for the CDR3 is TGTGCCAGCAGTTCCCTTGAGCTTCGCGGATATTTCGGGTATAAGCAGTTCTTC.

V is TRBV5-1 and J is TRBJ2-7; unclear D gene. Germline loops: CDR1 SGHRS, CDR2 YFSETQ. Trimming cost V 4 bases and J 4 bases, with 9 bases left between them. The CDR3 spans 12 residues. CDR3 DNA: TGCGCCAGCAGCCTACCGAATTACGAGCAGTACTTC. It specifies CASSLPNYEQYF. The full variable domain, completed using reference TRBV5-1 and TRBJ2-7, is KAGVTQTPRYLIKTRGQQVTLSCSPISGHRSVSWYQQTPGQGLQFLFEYFSETQRNKGNFPGRFSGRQFSNSRSEMNVSTLELGDSALYLCASSLPNYEQYFGPGTRLTVT.

In this sample, this clonotype turned up once. The rearrangement joins TRBV20-1 to TRBJ2-3; 9 bases are shared with TRBD2. Germline V CDR1 and CDR2: DFQATT, SNEGSKA (reference sequence). V trimming: 7 bases; J trimming: 8 bases; junction bases outside the gene matches: 13. This CDR3 region has 14 residues. The CDR3 loop reads CSVVAGAFRGTQYF. The CDR3 DNA follows: TGCAGTGTAGTAGCGGGAGCCTTCAGAGGTACGCAGTATTTT.

The V call is TRBV20-1, the J call TRBJ2-1; 11 nucleotides match TRBD2. Germline loops: CDR1 DFQATT, CDR2 SNEGSKA (reference sequence). The CDR3 contains 16 residues. J lost 7 bases, V lost 4 bases, and 12 bases had no gene match. CDR3 loop: CSATIAGGRSSNEQFF. CDR3 DNA: TGCAGTGCTACAATAGCGGGAGGGCGATCGAGTAATGAGCAGTTCTTC.

The chain uses TRBV29-1 and TRBJ1-5; D might be TRBD1 (5 bases). Germline CDR1 is SQVTM and CDR2 is ANQGSEA. The V end was cut by 3 bases, the J end by 12 bases, with 12 bases between. The CDR3 runs 11 residues. CDR3 region: CSVEIRGGQHF. The CDR3 region has the DNA TGCAGCGTTGAGATTCGGGGGGGCCAGCATTTT.

About this clonotype: A junction boundary mismatches the germline segment, possibly from a read error. The V and J genes are TRBV15 and TRBJ1-1, with 11 bases identical to TRBD1. The CDR3 consists of 17 residues. Looked up from germline, CDR1 is LNHNV and CDR2 is YYDKDF (reference sequence). The CDR3 here is CDTSRVPGTGGNTEAFF. As DNA, the CDR3 is TGTGACACCAGCAGAGTACCCGGGACAGGGGGGAACACTGAAGCTTTCTTT.

This rearrangement joins TRBV28 to TRBJ2-7, with D possibly TRBD2 on 7 matching bases. The CDR3 has 13 amino acids. Trimming took 10 bases from V and 4 from J, leaving 17 bases between them. Germline V gives CDR1 MDHEN, CDR2 SYDVKM. CDR3 residues: CATLGGAWYEQYF. CDR3 coding DNA: TGTGCCACCCTAGGGGGGGCGTGGTACGAGCAGTACTTC.

This clonotype was seen only a few times. V usage is TRBV29-1 and J usage is TRBJ2-3; TRBD2 matches 9 bases. The CDR3 is 13 residues long. The ends lost 3 bases at V and 5 bases at J; junction bases unmatched: 3. Germline values: CDR1 SQVTM, CDR2 ANQGSEA. The CDR3, as DNA: TGCAGCGTTGAGGTAGCGGGAGTAGATACGCAGTATTTT. It encodes CSVEVAGVDTQYF.

About this clonotype: Germline and junction disagree at one end, which may indicate a read error. CDR3 sequence reads: CACSLASRDKHEQCF. CDR3 in DNA: TGTGCCTGCAGTTTAGCCAGCCGGGACAAACACGAGCAGTGCTTC. The chain employs TRBV28 and TRBJ2-7, with D maybe TRBD1 (6 bases). Per the germline V gene, CDR1 is MDHEN and CDR2 is SYDVKM. The CDR3 is 15 amino acids.

For this clonotype: Likely a read error: the CDR3 ends without its conserved phenylalanine or tryptophan. The chain couples TRBV7-6 to TRBJ2-5, with no clear D. Trimming removed 0 bases from V and 9 bases from J, with 8 bases in between. There are 12 residues in the CDR3. Germline CDR1 is SGHVS and CDR2 is FNYEAQ. The CDR3 sequence: CASSLAVMAQYL. CDR3 sequence (DNA): TGTGCCAGCAGCTTAGCGGTGATGGCCCAGTACCTC.

CDR3 in amino acids: CSVEGPSYNEQFF. The CDR3 DNA follows: TGCAGCGTGGAGGGACCTTCCTACAATGAGCAGTTCTTC. The chain uses TRBV20-1 and TRBJ2-1, with TRBD2 as a possible D gene (6 bases). This CDR3 is 13 amino acids long. Germline-derived CDR1 and CDR2 are DFQATT and SNEGSKA (reference sequence).

This clonotype has more than one count but fewer than ten. The chain carries TRBV29-1 and TRBJ1-5, with unresolved D. In germline, CDR1 is SQVTM, CDR2 ANQGSEA. The V end was cut by 4 bases, the J end by 0 bases, with 7 bases between. The CDR3 contains 13 residues. The CDR3 sequence: CSVAQYSNQPQHF. The CDR3 bases are TGCAGCGTTGCACAGTATAGCAATCAGCCCCAGCATTTT.

The chain employs TRBV19 and TRBJ2-7, with TRBD2 identical over 7 bases. Germline lookup yields CDR1 LNHDA and CDR2 SQIVND (reference sequence). This CDR3 contains 16 residues. The V segment lost 2 bases and the J segment 0 bases; nucleotides outside the gene matches: 7. The CDR3 sequence is CASSISASGASYEQYF. The CDR3 nucleotides read TGTGCCAGTAGTATATCGGCTAGCGGAGCCTCCTACGAGCAGTACTTC.

Turning to this clonotype: With a much larger clone just one base away, this may be a read error. A read error is likely, as this CDR3 ends without the conserved phenylalanine or tryptophan. The genes are TRBV7-2 and TRBJ2-1, with a possible D match to TRBD1 (6 bases). With the DNA end fitting TRBJ2-7 better, the J assignment may be wrong. Germline values: CDR1 SGHTA, CDR2 FQGNSA. The CDR3 has 14 amino acids. In nucleotides, the CDR3 is TGTGCCAGCAGCCTTTACGGACAGTCCTACGAGCAGTACTCC. As protein: CASSLYGQSYEQYS.